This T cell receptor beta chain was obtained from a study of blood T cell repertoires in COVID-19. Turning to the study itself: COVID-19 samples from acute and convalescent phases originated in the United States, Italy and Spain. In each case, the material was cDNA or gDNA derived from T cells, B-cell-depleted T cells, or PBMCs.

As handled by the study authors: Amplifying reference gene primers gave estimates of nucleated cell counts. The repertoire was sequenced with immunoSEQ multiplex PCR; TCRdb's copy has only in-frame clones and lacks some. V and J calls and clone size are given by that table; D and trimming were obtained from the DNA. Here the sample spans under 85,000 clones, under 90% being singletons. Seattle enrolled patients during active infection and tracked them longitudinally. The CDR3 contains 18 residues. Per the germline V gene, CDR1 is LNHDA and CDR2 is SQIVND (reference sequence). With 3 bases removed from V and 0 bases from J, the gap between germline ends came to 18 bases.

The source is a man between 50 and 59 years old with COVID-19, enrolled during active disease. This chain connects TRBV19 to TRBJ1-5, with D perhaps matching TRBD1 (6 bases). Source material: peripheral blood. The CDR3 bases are TGTGCCAGTAGTATCGTAGGGGCAGGGGTCTTTAGCAATCAGCCCCAGCATTTT. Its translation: CASSIVGAGVFSNQPQHF.